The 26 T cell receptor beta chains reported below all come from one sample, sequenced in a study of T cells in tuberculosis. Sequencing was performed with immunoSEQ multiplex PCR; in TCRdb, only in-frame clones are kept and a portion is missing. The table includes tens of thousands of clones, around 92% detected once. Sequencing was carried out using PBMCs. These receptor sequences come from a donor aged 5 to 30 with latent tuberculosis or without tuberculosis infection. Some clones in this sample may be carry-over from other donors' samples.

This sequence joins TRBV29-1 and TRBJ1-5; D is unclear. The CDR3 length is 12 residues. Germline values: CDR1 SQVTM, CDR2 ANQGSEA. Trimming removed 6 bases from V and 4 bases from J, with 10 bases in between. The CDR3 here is CSVRGPNQPQHF. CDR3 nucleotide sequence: TGCAGCGTCCGTGGGCCGAATCAGCCCCAGCATTTT. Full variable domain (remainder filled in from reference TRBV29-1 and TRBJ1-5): SAVISQKPSRDICQRGTSLTIQCQVDSQVTMMFWYRQQPGQSLTLIATANQGSEATYESGFVIDKFPISRPNLTFSTLTVSNMSPEDSSIYLCSVRGPNQPQHFGDGTRLSIL.

This chain's CDR3 is CASSGTGSNQPQHF. The CDR3 DNA reads as TGTGCCAGCAGTGGGACAGGGAGCAATCAGCCCCAGCATTTT. The chain uses TRBV2 and TRBJ1-5, with 8 bases fitting TRBD1. The CDR3 contains 14 residues. V shed 4 bases, J shed 1 base, and the junction held 0 bases outside the gene matches. Per the germline V gene, CDR1 is SNHLY and CDR2 is FYNNEI. Drawing the rest from reference TRBV2 and TRBJ1-5, the complete variable domain is EPEVTQTPSHQVTQMGQEVILRCVPISNHLYFYWYRQILGQKVEFLVSFYNNEISEKSEIFDDQFSVERPDGSNFTLKIRSTKLEDSAMYFCASSGTGSNQPQHFGDGTRLSIL.

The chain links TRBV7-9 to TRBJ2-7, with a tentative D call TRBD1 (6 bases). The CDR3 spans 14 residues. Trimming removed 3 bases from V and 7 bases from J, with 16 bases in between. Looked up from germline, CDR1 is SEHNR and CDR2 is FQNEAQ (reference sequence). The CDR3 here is CASSLILGGVEQYF. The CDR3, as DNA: TGTGCCAGCAGCTTGATACTAGGGGGTGTGGAGCAGTACTTC.

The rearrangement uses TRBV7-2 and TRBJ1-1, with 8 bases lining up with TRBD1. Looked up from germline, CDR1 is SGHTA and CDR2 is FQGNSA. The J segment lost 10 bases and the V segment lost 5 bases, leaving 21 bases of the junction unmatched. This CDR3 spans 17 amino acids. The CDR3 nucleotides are TGTGCCAGCAGCCCAGAAAACACCGGACAGGGAGGTGTTAGAGCTTTCTTT. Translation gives CASSPENTGQGGVRAFF.

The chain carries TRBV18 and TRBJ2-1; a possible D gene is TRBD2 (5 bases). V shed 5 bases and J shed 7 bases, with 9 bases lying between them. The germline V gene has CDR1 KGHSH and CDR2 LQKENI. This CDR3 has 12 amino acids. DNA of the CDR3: TGTGCCAGCTCAGTACTAGGGAATGAGCAGTTCTTC. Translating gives CASSVLGNEQFF.

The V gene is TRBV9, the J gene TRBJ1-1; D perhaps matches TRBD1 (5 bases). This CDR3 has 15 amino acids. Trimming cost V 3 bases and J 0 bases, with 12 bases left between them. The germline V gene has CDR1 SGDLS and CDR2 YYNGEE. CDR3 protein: CASSAQGVMNTEAFF. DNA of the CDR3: TGTGCCAGCAGCGCTCAAGGGGTAATGAACACTGAAGCTTTCTTT.

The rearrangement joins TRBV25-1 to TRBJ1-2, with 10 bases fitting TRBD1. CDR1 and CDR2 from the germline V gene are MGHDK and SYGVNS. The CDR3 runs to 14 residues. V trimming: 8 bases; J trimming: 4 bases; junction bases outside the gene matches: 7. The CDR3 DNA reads TGTGCCAGCGTGGGACAGGGGTACCTCTATGGCTACACCTTC. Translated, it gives CASVGQGYLYGYTF.

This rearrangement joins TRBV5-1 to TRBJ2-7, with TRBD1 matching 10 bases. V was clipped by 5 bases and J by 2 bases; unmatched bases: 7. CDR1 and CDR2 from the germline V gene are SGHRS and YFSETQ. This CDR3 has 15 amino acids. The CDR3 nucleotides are TGCGCCAGCAGAAAGGGACAGGGGCCTCCCTACGAGCAGTACTTC. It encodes CASRKGQGPPYEQYF.

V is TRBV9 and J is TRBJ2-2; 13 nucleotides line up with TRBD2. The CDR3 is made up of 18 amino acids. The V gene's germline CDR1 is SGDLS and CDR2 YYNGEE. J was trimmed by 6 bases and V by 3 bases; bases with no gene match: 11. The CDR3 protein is CASSGANTSGRASGELFF. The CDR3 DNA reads TGTGCCAGCAGCGGAGCGAACACTAGCGGGAGGGCGTCCGGGGAGCTGTTTTTT.

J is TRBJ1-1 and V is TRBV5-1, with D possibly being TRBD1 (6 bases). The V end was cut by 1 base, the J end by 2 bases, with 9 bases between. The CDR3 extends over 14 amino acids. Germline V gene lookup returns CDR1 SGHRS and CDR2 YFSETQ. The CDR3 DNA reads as TGCGCCAGCAGCTTGCCGGACAGTAACACTGAAGCTTTCTTT. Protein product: CASSLPDSNTEAFF.

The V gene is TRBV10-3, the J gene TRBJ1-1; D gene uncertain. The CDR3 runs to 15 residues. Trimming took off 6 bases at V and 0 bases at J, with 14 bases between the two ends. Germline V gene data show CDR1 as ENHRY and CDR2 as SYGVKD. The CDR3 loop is CAISPIPTMNTEAFF. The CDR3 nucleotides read TGTGCCATCAGCCCTATTCCTACCATGAACACTGAAGCTTTCTTT.

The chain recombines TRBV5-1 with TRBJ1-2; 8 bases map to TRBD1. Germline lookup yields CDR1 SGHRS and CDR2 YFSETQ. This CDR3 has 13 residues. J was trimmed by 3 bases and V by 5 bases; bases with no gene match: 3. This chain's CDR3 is CASRVTGDYGYTF. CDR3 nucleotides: TGCGCCAGCAGGGTGACAGGGGACTATGGCTACACCTTC.

CDR3 bases: TGTGCCAGCAGCTTAGCATTGGGGCCCGATCAGCCCCAGCATTTT. The encoded protein is CASSLALGPDQPQHF. The chain carries TRBV7-9 and TRBJ1-5, with D perhaps matching TRBD1 (5 bases). Trimming stripped 0 bases from V and 5 bases from J, with 11 bases between. Germline CDR1 and CDR2: SEHNR and FQNEAQ (reference sequence). CDR3 length: 15 amino acids.

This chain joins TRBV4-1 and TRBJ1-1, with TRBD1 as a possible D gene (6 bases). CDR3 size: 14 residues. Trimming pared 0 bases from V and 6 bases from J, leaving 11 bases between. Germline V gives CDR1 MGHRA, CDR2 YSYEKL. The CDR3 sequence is CASSQEQGGAEAFF. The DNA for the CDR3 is TGCGCCAGCAGCCAAGAACAGGGTGGTGCTGAAGCTTTCTTT.

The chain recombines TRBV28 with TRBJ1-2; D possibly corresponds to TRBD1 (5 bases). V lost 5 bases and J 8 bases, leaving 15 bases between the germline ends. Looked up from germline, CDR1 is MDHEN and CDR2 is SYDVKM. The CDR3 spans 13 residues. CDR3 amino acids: CASSAGLGTGYTF. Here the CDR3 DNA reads TGTGCCAGCAGTGCGGGGCTTGGTACGGGCTACACCTTC.

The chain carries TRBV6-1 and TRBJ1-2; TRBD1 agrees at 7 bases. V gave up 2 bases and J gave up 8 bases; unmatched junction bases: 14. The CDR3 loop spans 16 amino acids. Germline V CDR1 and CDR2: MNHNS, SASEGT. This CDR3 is CASSEIQSGGIGGYTF. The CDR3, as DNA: TGTGCCAGCAGTGAAATTCAATCAGGGGGAATCGGCGGCTACACCTTC.

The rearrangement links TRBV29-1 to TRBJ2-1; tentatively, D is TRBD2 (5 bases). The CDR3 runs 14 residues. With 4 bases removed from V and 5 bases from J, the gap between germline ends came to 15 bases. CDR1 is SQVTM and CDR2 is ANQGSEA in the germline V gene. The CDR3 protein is CSVVLASWDNEQFF. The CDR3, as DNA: TGCAGCGTTGTATTGGCTAGCTGGGACAATGAGCAGTTCTTC.

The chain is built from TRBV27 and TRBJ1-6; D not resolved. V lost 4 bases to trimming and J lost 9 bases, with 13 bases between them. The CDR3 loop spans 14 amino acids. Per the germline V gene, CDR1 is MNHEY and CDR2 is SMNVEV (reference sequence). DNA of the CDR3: TGTGCCAGCAGTTCTCTTGCAGCGGCTTCACCCCTCCACTTT. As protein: CASSSLAAASPLHF.

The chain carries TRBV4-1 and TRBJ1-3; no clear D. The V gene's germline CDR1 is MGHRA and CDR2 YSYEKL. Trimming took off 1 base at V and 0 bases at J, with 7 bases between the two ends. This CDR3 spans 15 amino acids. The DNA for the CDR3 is TGCGCCAGCAGCCAAGCCGGGAGCTCTGGAAACACCATATATTTT. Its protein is CASSQAGSSGNTIYF.

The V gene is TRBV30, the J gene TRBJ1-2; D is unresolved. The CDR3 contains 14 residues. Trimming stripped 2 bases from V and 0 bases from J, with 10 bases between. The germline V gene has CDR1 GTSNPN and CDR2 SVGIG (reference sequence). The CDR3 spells CAWSSLGTNYGYTF. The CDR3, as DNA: TGTGCCTGGAGTAGCCTGGGCACTAACTATGGCTACACCTTC. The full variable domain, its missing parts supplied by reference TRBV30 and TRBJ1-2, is SQTIHQWPATLVQPVGSPLSLECTVEGTSNPNLYWYRQAAGRGLQLLFYSVGIGQISSEVPQNLSASRPQDRQFILSSKKLLLSDSGFYLCAWSSLGTNYGYTFGSGTRLTVV.

The DNA for the CDR3 is TGCGCCAGCAGCCAAGATAATGTGTTAGCGGGGGCTTACGAGCAGTACTTC. Translating it yields CASSQDNVLAGAYEQYF. J is TRBJ2-7 and V is TRBV4-1, with 9 bases matching TRBD2. The germline CDR1 and CDR2 sequences are MGHRA and YSYEKL. This CDR3 comprises 17 residues. Germline trimming cut 0 bases from V and 4 bases from J; bases unmatched to any gene: 10.

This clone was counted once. CDR3 amino acids: CASSFPPTGEETQYF. For the CDR3, the DNA is TGTGCCAGCAGCTTTCCTCCGACAGGGGAAGAGACCCAGTACTTC. This chain joins TRBV5-6 and TRBJ2-5; 8 bases align to TRBD1. Germline CDR1 and CDR2: SGHDT and YYEEEE. CDR3 length equals 15 residues. J lost 3 bases, V lost 2 bases, and 6 bases had no gene match.

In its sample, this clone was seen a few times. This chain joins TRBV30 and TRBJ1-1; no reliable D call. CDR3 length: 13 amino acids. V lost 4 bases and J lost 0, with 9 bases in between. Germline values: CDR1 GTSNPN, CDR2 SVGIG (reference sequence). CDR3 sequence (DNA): TGTGCCTGGACGGCGGGCTTGAACACTGAAGCTTTCTTT. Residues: CAWTAGLNTEAFF.

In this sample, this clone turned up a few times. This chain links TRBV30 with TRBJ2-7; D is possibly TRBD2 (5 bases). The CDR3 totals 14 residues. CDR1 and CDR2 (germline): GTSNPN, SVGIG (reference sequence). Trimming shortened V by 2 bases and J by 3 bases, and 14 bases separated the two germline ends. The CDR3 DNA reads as TGTGCCTGGAGTTCTCGGGATGGTCACTACGAGCAGTACTTC. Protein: CAWSSRDGHYEQYF.

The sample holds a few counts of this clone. CDR3 sequence: CASSLDRARNEQFF. The CDR3 DNA reads as TGTGCCAGCAGCTTAGACAGGGCGAGAAATGAGCAGTTCTTC. The V call is TRBV7-9, the J call TRBJ2-1; possibly TRBD1 for D (6 bases). The CDR3 totals 14 residues. Germline assignment: CDR1 SEHNR and CDR2 FQNEAQ (reference sequence). Between the trimmed V and J ends, which lost 1 base and 7 bases, there was a span of 11 bases.

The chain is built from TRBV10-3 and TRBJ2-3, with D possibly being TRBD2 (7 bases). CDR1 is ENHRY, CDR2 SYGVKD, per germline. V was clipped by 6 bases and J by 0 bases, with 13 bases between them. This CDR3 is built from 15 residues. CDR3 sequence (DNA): TGTGCCATCAGGGGGACACTAGCGAGCACAGATACGCAGTATTTT. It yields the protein CAIRGTLASTDTQYF.